This T cell receptor (beta chain) was recorded in a study of cytomegalovirus exposure and HLA in healthy donors. Study observations and caveats: Among the most significant clusters, several appeared linked to common viral pathogens in a later analysis.

This PCR relied on a set of 60 Vbeta primers and 13 Jbeta primers. Assay used: immunoSEQ multiplex PCR; TCRdb lists only in-frame clones, some missing. The sample lists about 96,000 clones, about 70% occurring once. This clone has only one observation. Its antigen is unknown. The sample consisted of PBMCs. This sequence was found in a female donor in good health and CMV-seropositive.

In DNA form, the CDR3 reads TGTGCCAGCAGTGGGACAGGGTGGACGTTCTTC. Its translation: CASSGTGWTFF. V usage is TRBV2 and J usage is TRBJ2-1; 8 nucleotides match TRBD1. Germline-derived CDR1 and CDR2 are SNHLY and FYNNEI. V lost 4 bases, J lost 15 bases, and 5 bases stayed unmatched. This CDR3 spans 11 amino acids.